These 27 T cell receptor beta chains were all obtained from the same sample, sequenced in a study of cytomegalovirus exposure and HLA in healthy donors. A multiplex PCR was run with 60 Vbeta primers and 13 Jbeta primers. Repertoires were generated with immunoSEQ multiplex PCR, while TCRdb's copy carries only in-frame clones and drops some. The data contain approximately 140,000 clones, roughly 78% of them singletons. The sequencing sample was made of PBMCs. The source of these receptors is a man aged 50 to 59 in good health and CMV-seropositive.

The J gene is TRBJ2-2, the V gene TRBV5-1; D gene unclear. V gave up 3 bases and J gave up 1 base, with 7 bases separating them. Germline loops: CDR1 SGHRS, CDR2 YFSETQ. The CDR3 is 14 amino acids. The CDR3 nucleotides read TGCGCCAGCAGCTCGACTGTGAACACCGGGGAGCTGTTTTTT. It translates to CASSSTVNTGELFF.

The gene calls are TRBV5-1 and TRBJ2-3, with D possibly matching TRBD1 (6 bases). CDR3 length equals 15 residues. Looked up from germline, CDR1 is SGHRS and CDR2 is YFSETQ. The germline V and J ends were trimmed by 0 bases and 5 bases, with 13 bases remaining between them. CDR3 residues: CASSLGGGSGDTQYF. Written as DNA, the CDR3 is TGCGCCAGCAGCTTGGGAGGGGGTTCGGGAGATACGCAGTATTTT.

This rearrangement joins TRBV10-3 to TRBJ2-5, with 14 bases matching TRBD2. CDR1 and CDR2 from the germline V gene are ENHRY and SYGVKD. The CDR3 runs 17 residues. With 0 bases clipped from V and 2 bases from J, the junction kept 2 bases outside the gene matches. The CDR3 DNA reads TGTGCCATCAGTGAGTCAGGGACTAGCGGGGGACAAGAGACCCAGTACTTC. Residues: CAISESGTSGGQETQYF.

The V gene is TRBV6-1, the J gene TRBJ1-2, with 9 bases aligning to TRBD1. The CDR3 contains 12 residues. The germline CDR1 and CDR2 sequences are MNHNS and SASEGT. V was clipped by 6 bases and J by 4 bases; unmatched bases: 0. As DNA, the CDR3 is TGTGCCAGCAGGGGACAGGGCTATGGCTACACCTTC. As protein: CASRGQGYGYTF.

The rearrangement links TRBV6-5 to TRBJ1-1; D is uncertain. V shed 0 bases and J shed 11 bases, with 16 bases lying between them. The germline V gene encodes CDR1 MNHEY and CDR2 SVGAGI. CDR3 length: 14 amino acids. In DNA, the CDR3 is TGTGCCAGCAGTTACTCCGGGCTTCCAAGCGGGGCTTTCTTT. Amino acids: CASSYSGLPSGAFF.

On this clone: The limits of the CDR3 on the DNA are not certain, so only TCRdb's listed CDR3 is given. V is TRBV27 and J is TRBJ2-4; TRBD1, the table's D call, lacks a check against the DNA. In germline, CDR1 is MNHEY, CDR2 SMNVEV (reference sequence). The CDR3 has 14 residues if both end residues are counted. The CDR3 loop is CASSTSTGVNIQYF.

This chain links TRBV28 with TRBJ2-7; D remains unclear. The CDR3 spans 13 residues. Germline CDR1 reads MDHEN; CDR2 reads SYDVKM. V gave up 6 bases and J gave up 1 base, with 10 bases separating them. The DNA of the CDR3 is TGTGCCAGCAGGAGACCGGGTTCCTACGAGCAGTACTTC. It yields the protein CASRRPGSYEQYF.

The V and J genes are TRBV28 and TRBJ2-3; no definite D call. Germline CDR1 is MDHEN and CDR2 is SYDVKM. The CDR3 totals 16 residues. Trimming left V 3 bases short and J 4 bases short, with 17 bases between. For the CDR3, the DNA is TGTGCCAGCAGTTTCGCAGCATCGATAGACTCAGATACGCAGTATTTT. As protein: CASSFAASIDSDTQYF.

Turning to this clone: Sequence at one end of the junction differs from germline and may be a read error. The rearrangement uses TRBV19 and TRBJ2-5; TRBD1 matches at 7 bases. The germline gives CDR1 LNHDA, CDR2 SQIVND (reference sequence). This CDR3 is built from 13 residues. The CDR3 coding sequence is TGTGCCAGTAGTGTAGACAGGGTCGAGACCCAGTACTTC. It is translated as CASSVDRVETQYF.

V usage is TRBV7-3 and J usage is TRBJ2-2; 7 bases fit TRBD2. V shed 4 bases, J shed 1 base, and the junction held 0 bases outside the gene matches. CDR1 and CDR2 from the germline V gene are SGHTA and FQGTGA. The CDR3 loop spans 14 amino acids. CDR3 coding DNA: TGTGCCAGCAGCTCTAGCGGGAACACCGGGGAGCTGTTTTTT. It translates to CASSSSGNTGELFF.

The chain uses TRBV27 and TRBJ1-1, with D tentatively TRBD1 (5 bases). CDR3 length: 14 amino acids. Trimming removed 2 bases from V and 4 bases from J, with 11 bases in between. From germline, CDR1 is MNHEY and CDR2 SMNVEV (reference sequence). The CDR3 sequence is CASSLAGRGTEAFF. Here the CDR3 DNA reads TGTGCCAGCAGTTTAGCAGGGCGGGGCACTGAAGCTTTCTTT.

This chain connects TRBV18 to TRBJ1-1; the D gene is possibly TRBD1 (6 bases). The CDR3 covers 16 residues. In germline, CDR1 is KGHSH, CDR2 LQKENI. V was pared by 1 base and J by 6 bases, with 18 bases between. The CDR3 coding sequence is TGTGCCAGCTCACCACTAGAGGGGCAGGGGCGTTCTGAAGCTTTCTTT. Its protein product is CASSPLEGQGRSEAFF.

This chain uses TRBV9 with TRBJ2-3; 8 bases are a match to TRBD2. The length of the CDR3 is 14 residues. V lost 4 bases to trimming and J lost 0 bases; unmatched junction nucleotides: 1. In germline, CDR1 is SGDLS, CDR2 YYNGEE. CDR3 region: CASSSSGSTDTQYF. CDR3 in DNA: TGTGCCAGCAGCTCTAGCGGGAGCACAGATACGCAGTATTTT.

J is TRBJ2-7 and V is TRBV21-1; TRBD1 reflects the table's D call only, with no check against the DNA. TRBV21-1 is tagged as a pseudogene. CDR3 length: 20 amino acids. For the CDR3, the DNA is TGTGCCAGCAGCAACTCATACTCCTTACTTAGACAGGTTTATGGGTCCGAGCAGTACTTC. This encodes CASSNSYSLLRQVYGSEQYF.

The CDR3 DNA follows: TGTGCCAGCAAAGCGTCCTCGACAGCGTCCTACGAGCAGTACTTC. It encodes CASKASSTASYEQYF. The rearrangement joins TRBV6-5 to TRBJ2-7; weak D call: TRBD1 (5 bases). Trimming removed 7 bases at V and 1 base at J, with 17 bases between. The germline CDR1 and CDR2 sequences are MNHEY and SVGAGI. The CDR3 spans 15 residues.

V gene TRBV25-1 combines with J gene TRBJ2-5, with 7 positions matching TRBD1. V was pared by 1 base and J by 1 base, with 6 bases of the junction left unmatched. This CDR3 has 16 amino acids. Germline assignment: CDR1 MGHDK and CDR2 SYGVNS. CDR3 sequence (DNA): TGTGCCAGCAGTGAATTAGGGGGCAGACCCCAAGAGACCCAGTACTTC. It codes for CASSELGGRPQETQYF.

The rearrangement joins TRBV18 to TRBJ2-7; D perhaps matches TRBD1 (6 bases). The germline V gene encodes CDR1 KGHSH and CDR2 LQKENI. Trimming removed 0 bases from V and 4 bases from J, with 16 bases in between. This CDR3 spans 16 amino acids. The DNA of the CDR3 is TGTGCCAGCTCACCACCGGGAACAGGGCAGCCGTACGAGCAGTACTTC. This gives the protein CASSPPGTGQPYEQYF.

The rearrangement uses TRBV28 and TRBJ1-5; no firm D call. This CDR3 spans 16 amino acids. The V gene's germline CDR1 is MDHEN and CDR2 SYDVKM. Between the trimmed V and J ends, which lost 2 bases and 4 bases, there was a span of 15 bases. The CDR3: CASSLPARIRNQPQHF. The CDR3 bases are TGTGCCAGCAGTTTACCCGCCAGGATAAGGAATCAGCCCCAGCATTTT.

The chain combines TRBV27 with TRBJ2-5, with a possible D match to TRBD2 (6 bases). The ends were cut back, 6 bases at V and 2 bases at J, with 22 bases in the middle. Germline V gene data show CDR1 as MNHEY and CDR2 as SMNVEV (reference sequence). CDR3 size: 17 residues. CDR3 amino acids: CASSHKGGDRGQETQYF. DNA for the CDR3: TGTGCCAGCAGCCATAAGGGCGGGGATCGGGGGCAAGAGACCCAGTACTTC.

V usage is TRBV6-1 and J usage is TRBJ1-1; TRBD1 matches at 7 bases. V was pared by 7 bases and J by 0 bases, with 8 bases of the junction left unmatched. CDR1 MNHNS and CDR2 SASEGT come from the germline V gene. This CDR3 region has 15 residues. The CDR3 reads CASTREGAVNTEAFF. CDR3 DNA: TGTGCCAGCACCCGAGAGGGGGCGGTGAACACTGAAGCTTTCTTT.

The rearrangement links TRBV27 to TRBJ2-5; TRBD2 matches at 7 bases. The germline CDR1 and CDR2 sequences are MNHEY and SMNVEV (reference sequence). This CDR3 has 15 amino acids. Trimming cost V 0 bases and J 4 bases; bases outside gene matches: 5. CDR3 amino acids: CASSLSWGGAETQYF. DNA for the CDR3: TGTGCCAGCAGTTTATCGTGGGGGGGAGCAGAGACCCAGTACTTC.

V is TRBV27 and J is TRBJ1-1; 8 bases match TRBD1. CDR3 length equals 15 residues. Germline CDR1 MNHEY, CDR2 SMNVEV (reference sequence). J gave up 3 bases and V 6 bases, and 9 bases lay outside the gene matches. CDR3 coding DNA: TGTGCCAGCAGGGGGACCAGGGGGCCGTACACTGAAGCTTTCTTT. Residues: CASRGTRGPYTEAFF.

The chain has TRBV28 and TRBJ1-1, with D tentatively TRBD1 (5 bases). The CDR3 covers 14 residues. The germline V and J ends were trimmed by 5 bases and 1 base, with 11 bases remaining between them. Germline assignment: CDR1 MDHEN and CDR2 SYDVKM. Here the CDR3 reads CASSDAGQNTEAFF. The CDR3, as DNA: TGTGCCAGCAGTGACGCTGGACAGAACACTGAAGCTTTCTTT.

This clone has a single count. J is TRBJ1-4 and V is TRBV9; 11 positions match TRBD1. V dropped 3 bases and J dropped 4; count of bases not matched to a gene: 2. CDR1 is SGDLS and CDR2 is YYNGEE in the germline V gene. The CDR3 covers 15 residues. CDR3: CASSAGQGDNEKLFF. The CDR3 DNA reads TGTGCCAGCAGCGCGGGACAGGGGGATAATGAAAAACTGTTTTTT. The whole variable domain, filled in from reference TRBV9 and TRBJ1-4, reads DSGVTQTPKHLITATGQRVTLRCSPRSGDLSVYWYQQSLDQGLQFLIQYYNGEERAKGNILERFSAQQFPDLHSELNLSSLELGDSALYFCASSAGQGDNEKLFFGSGTQLSVL.

This clone has more than one count but fewer than ten. The V gene is TRBV6-1, the J gene TRBJ2-7; perhaps TRBD1 as D (6 bases). This CDR3 comprises 14 residues. Trimming took off 2 bases at V and 4 bases at J, with 12 bases between the two ends. The germline V gene encodes CDR1 MNHNS and CDR2 SASEGT. CDR3 bases: TGTGCCAGCAGTGAACGCAGGGGTGTATACGAGCAGTACTTC. It codes for CASSERRGVYEQYF.

This chain connects TRBV10-1 to TRBJ2-1, with TRBD1 matching 8 bases. Germline values: CDR1 WNHNN, CDR2 SYGVQD (reference sequence). V was pared by 6 bases and J by 6 bases, with 7 bases of the junction left unmatched. The CDR3 covers 14 residues. CDR3 loop: CASSPRTGTNEQFF. The CDR3 DNA reads TGCGCCAGCAGCCCCCGGACAGGGACCAATGAGCAGTTCTTC.

V and J are TRBV5-6 and TRBJ2-5, with 12 bases that match TRBD2. V lost 6 bases, J lost 11 bases, and 11 bases stayed unmatched. CDR3 length: 14 amino acids. CDR1 is SGHDT, CDR2 YYEEEE, per germline. CDR3 in amino acids: CASTQLAGGREQYF. CDR3 coding DNA: TGTGCCAGCACCCAACTAGCGGGAGGCCGTGAGCAGTACTTC. Supplemented by reference TRBV5-6 and TRBJ2-5, the full variable domain reads DAGVTQSPTHLIKTRGQQVTLRCSPKSGHDTVSWYQQALGQGPQFIFQYYEEEERQRGNFPDRFSGHQFPNYSSELNVNALLLGDSALYLCASTQLAGGREQYFGPGTRLLVL.